This TCR beta chain came from a study of blood T cell repertoires in COVID-19. The study drew participants aged roughly 18 to 95 years from about two dozen US areas. CDR3 size: 14 residues. The germline V gene has CDR1 LNHNV and CDR2 YYDKDF (reference sequence). J was trimmed by 6 bases and V by 3 bases; bases with no gene match: 6. TCRdb keeps only in-frame clones here, not all; method: immunoSEQ multiplex PCR. This table has 150,000 to 250,000 clones, roughly four fifths appearing once. The source material was PBMCs or T cells enriched from blood (not recorded which). The genes are TRBV15 and TRBJ1-2; TRBD1 matches 8 bases. The clonotype was recovered from a man in his forties who had recovered from COVID-19. The CDR3 loop is CATSRSGGLDGYTF. In DNA, the CDR3 is TGTGCCACCAGCAGGTCAGGGGGCCTTGATGGCTACACCTTC.